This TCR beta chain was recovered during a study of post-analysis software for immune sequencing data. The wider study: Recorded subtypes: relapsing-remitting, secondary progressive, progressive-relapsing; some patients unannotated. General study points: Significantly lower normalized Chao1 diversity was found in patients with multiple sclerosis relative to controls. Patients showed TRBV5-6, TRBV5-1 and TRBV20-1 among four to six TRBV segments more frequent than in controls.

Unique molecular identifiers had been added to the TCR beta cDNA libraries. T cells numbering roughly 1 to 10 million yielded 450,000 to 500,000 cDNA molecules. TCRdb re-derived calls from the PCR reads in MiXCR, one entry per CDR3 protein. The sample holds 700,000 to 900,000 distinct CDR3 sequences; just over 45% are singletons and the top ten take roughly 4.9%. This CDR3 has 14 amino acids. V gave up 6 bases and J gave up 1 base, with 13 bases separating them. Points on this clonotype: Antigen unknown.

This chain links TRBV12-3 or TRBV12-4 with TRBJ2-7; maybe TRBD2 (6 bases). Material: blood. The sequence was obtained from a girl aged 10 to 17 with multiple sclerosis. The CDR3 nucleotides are TGTGCCAGCAGAAAAAGGGAGGAATCCTACGAGCAGTACTTC. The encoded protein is CASRKREESYEQYF.